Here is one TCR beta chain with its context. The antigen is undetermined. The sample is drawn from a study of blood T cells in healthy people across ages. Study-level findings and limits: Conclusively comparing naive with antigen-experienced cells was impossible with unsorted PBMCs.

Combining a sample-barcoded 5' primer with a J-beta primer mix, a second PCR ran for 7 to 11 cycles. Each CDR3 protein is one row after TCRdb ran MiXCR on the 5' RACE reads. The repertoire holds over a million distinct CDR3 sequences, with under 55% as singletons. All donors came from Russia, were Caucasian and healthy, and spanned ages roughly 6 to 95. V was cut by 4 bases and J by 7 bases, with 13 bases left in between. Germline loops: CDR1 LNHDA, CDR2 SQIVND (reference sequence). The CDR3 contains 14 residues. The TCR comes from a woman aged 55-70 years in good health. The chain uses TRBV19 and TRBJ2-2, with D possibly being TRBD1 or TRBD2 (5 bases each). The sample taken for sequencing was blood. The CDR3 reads CASSTGALVGELFF. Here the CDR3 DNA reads TGTGCCAGTAGTACCGGGGCGCTTGTCGGGGAGCTGTTTTTT.